This paragraph covers one T cell receptor beta chain sequence. Its antigen is unknown. The data were taken from a study of tumor-infiltrating lymphocytes in localized non-small cell lung cancer. Findings of the study overall: IM1 and IM2 tumors showed no difference in T-cell fraction. TCR sequencing covered a subset of patients with enough tissue. Different pieces of the same tissue went to different assays, confounding technical variation with intratumor heterogeneity.

Germline CDR1 and CDR2: GTSNPN and SVGIG (reference sequence). The V segment lost 4 bases and the J segment 4 bases; nucleotides outside the gene matches: 8. CDR3 length: 16 residues. Sequencing was performed with immunoSEQ multiplex PCR; in TCRdb, only in-frame clones are kept and a portion is missing. The data contain roughly 14,000 clones, 60% to 80% of them seen just once; the ten biggest clones take up over 4%. The receptor was derived from a human donor with non-small cell lung cancer. Source material: lung tumor tissue. The genes are TRBV30 and TRBJ1-5; 12 bases fit TRBD1. The CDR3 DNA sequence: TGTGCCTGGACTCCCGGGGACAGGGGGCTTAATCAGCCCCAGCATTTT. It encodes CAWTPGDRGLNQPQHF.